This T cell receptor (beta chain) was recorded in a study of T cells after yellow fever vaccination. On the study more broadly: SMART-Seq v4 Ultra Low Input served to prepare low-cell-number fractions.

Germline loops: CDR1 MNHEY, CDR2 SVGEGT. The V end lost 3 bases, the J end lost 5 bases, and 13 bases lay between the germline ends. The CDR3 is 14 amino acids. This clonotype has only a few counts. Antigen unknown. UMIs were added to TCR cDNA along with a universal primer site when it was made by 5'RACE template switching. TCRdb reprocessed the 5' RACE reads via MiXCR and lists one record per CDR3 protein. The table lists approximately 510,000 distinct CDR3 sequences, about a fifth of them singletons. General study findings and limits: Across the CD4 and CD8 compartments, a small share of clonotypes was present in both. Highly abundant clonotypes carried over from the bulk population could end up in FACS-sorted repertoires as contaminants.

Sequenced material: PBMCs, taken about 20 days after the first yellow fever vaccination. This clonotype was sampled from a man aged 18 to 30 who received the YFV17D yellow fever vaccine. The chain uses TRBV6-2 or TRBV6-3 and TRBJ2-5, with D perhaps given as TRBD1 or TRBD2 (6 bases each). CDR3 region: CASSYEGGTETQYF. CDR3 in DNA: TGTGCCAGCAGTTATGAGGGGGGCACTGAGACCCAGTACTTC.